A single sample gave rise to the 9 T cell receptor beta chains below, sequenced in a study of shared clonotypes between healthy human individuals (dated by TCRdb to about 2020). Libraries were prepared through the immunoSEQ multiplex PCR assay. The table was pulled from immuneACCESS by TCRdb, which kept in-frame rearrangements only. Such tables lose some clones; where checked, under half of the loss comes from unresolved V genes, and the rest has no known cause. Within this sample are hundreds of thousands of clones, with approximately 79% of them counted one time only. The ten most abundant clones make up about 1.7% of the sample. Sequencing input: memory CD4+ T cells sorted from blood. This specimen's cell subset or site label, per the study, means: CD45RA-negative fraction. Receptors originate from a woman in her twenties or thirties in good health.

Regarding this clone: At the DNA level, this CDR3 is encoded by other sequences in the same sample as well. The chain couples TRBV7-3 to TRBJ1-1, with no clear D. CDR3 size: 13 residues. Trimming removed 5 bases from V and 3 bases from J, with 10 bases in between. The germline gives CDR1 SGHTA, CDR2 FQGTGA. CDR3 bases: TGTGCCAGCAGCACCCAGCGGGACACTGAAGCTTTCTTT. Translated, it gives CASSTQRDTEAFF.

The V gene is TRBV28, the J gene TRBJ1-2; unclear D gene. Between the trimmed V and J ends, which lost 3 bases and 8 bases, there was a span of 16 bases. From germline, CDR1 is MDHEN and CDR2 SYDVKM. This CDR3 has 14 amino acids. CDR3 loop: CASSFMPAEVGYTF. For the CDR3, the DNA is TGTGCCAGCAGTTTCATGCCAGCAGAAGTGGGCTACACCTTC.

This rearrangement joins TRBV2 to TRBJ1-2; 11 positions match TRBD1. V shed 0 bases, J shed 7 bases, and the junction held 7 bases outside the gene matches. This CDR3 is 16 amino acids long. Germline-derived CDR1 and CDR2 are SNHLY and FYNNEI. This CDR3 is CASSEALRGTGGGYTF. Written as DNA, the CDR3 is TGTGCCAGCAGTGAAGCGCTTCGGGGGACAGGGGGTGGCTACACCTTC.

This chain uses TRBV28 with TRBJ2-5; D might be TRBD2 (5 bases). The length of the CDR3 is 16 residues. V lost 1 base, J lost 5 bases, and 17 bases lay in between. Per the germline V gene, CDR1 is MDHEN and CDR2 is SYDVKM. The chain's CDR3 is CASSLSAAAAVETQYF. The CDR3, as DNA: TGTGCCAGCAGTTTATCGGCGGCAGCGGCGGTGGAGACCCAGTACTTC.

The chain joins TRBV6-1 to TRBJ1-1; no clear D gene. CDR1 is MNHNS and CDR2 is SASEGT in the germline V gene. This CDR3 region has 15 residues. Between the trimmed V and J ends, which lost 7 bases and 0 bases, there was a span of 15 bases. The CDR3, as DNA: TGTGCCAGCACCAAATCCCGGGCCTTGAACACTGAAGCTTTCTTT. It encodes CASTKSRALNTEAFF.

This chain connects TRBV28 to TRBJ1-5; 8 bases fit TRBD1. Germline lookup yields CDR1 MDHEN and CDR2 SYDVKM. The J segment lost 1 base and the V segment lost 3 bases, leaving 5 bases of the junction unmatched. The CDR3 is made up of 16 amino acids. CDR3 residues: CASSLATGVSNQPQHF. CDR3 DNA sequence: TGTGCCAGCAGTTTGGCGACAGGGGTGAGCAATCAGCCCCAGCATTTT.

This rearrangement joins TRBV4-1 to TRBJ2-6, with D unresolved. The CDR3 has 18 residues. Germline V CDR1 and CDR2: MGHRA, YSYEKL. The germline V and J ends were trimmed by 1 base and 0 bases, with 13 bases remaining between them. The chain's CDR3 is CASSQGYGPRSGANVLTF. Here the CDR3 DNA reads TGCGCCAGCAGCCAAGGCTATGGTCCCCGCTCTGGGGCCAACGTCCTGACTTTC.

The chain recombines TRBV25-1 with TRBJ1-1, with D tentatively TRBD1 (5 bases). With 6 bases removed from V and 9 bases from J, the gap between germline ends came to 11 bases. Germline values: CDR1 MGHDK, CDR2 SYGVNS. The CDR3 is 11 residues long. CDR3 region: CASRVTGKAFF. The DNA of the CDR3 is TGTGCCAGCAGAGTTACAGGAAAAGCTTTCTTT. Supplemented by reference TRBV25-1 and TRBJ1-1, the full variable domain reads EADIYQTPRYLVIGTGKKITLECSQTMGHDKMYWYQQDPGMELHLIHYSYGVNSTEKGDLSSESTVSRIRTEHFPLTLESARPSHTSQYLCASRVTGKAFFGQGTRLTVV.

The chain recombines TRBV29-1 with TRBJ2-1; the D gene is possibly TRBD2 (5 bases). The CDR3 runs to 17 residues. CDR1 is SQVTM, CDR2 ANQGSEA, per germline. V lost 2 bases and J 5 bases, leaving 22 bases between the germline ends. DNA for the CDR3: TGCAGCGTTGAAAGTGGTCTAACGGGAAGAATCAACAATGAGCAGTTCTTC. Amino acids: CSVESGLTGRINNEQFF.